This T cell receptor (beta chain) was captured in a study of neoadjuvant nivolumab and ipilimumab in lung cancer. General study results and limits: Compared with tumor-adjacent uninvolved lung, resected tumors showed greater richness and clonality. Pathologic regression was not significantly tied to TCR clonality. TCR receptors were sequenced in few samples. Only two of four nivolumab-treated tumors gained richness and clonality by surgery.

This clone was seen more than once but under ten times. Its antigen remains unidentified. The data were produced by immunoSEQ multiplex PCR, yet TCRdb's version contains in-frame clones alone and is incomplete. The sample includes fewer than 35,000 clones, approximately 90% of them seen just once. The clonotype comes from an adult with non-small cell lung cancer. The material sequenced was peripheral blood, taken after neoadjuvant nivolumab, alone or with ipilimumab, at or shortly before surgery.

The CDR3 loop reads CASSTFRQLNYGYTF. For the CDR3, the DNA is TGTGCCAGCAGCACCTTTCGACAGCTAAACTATGGCTACACCTTC. The chain has TRBV5-4 and TRBJ1-2; D possibly corresponds to TRBD1 (5 bases). V lost 4 bases and J 2 bases, leaving 15 bases between the germline ends. The length of the CDR3 is 15 residues. Germline loops: CDR1 SGHNT, CDR2 YYREEE (reference sequence).